These T cell receptor beta chains were read from a single sample in a study of beta chain features in type 1 diabetes. Assay: immunoSEQ multiplex PCR; the TCRdb copy retains only in-frame clones and omits some. Of about 650,000 clones in the sample, roughly 12% were seen once. The sequenced material came from naive CD4+ T cells from blood. The source of these receptors is a man in his thirties or forties with type 1 diabetes. CDR3s include the opening cysteine and the closing phenylalanine or tryptophan. Fields, in order: J gene, CDR3 length, V gene, CDR3 protein.

J: TRBJ2-6
length: 15
V: TRBV6-5
CDR3: CASSSLISGANVLTF

J: TRBJ2-3
length: 14
V: TRBV29-1
CDR3: CSVATGGPTDTQYF

J: TRBJ2-7
length: 15
V: TRBV7-2
CDR3: CASSLGGGSSYEQYF

J: TRBJ1-5
length: 13
V: TRBV7-2
CDR3: CASSLGGRQPQHF

J: TRBJ1-1
length: 16
V: TRBV9
CDR3: CASSVEAGRSLTEAFF

J: TRBJ2-3
length: 14
V: TRBV14
CDR3: CASSLRGRPDTQYF

J: TRBJ1-4
length: 15
V: TRBV30
CDR3: CALGRQGRSSEKLFF

J: TRBJ1-1
length: 15
V: TRBV12-5
CDR3: CASGQPGPKNTEAFF

J: TRBJ1-2
length: 15
V: TRBV21-1
CDR3: CASSLYHRAVYGYTF

J: TRBJ1-2
length: 14
V: TRBV5-1
CDR3: CASSLVQGADGYTF

J: TRBJ2-1
length: 15
V: TRBV9
CDR3: CASSERAGVSSEQFF

J: TRBJ1-2
length: 15
V: TRBV9
CDR3: CASSVDLVGVYGYTF

J: TRBJ1-2
length: 14
V: TRBV2
CDR3: CASTNELGRGRPTF

J: TRBJ2-5
length: 18
V: TRBV19
CDR3: CASSIDHWGPGSQETQYF

J: TRBJ2-3
length: 14
V: TRBV11-1
CDR3: CASSLTGRTDTQYF

J: TRBJ1-5
length: 14
V: TRBV6-5
CDR3: CASSYSYPAQPQHF

J: TRBJ2-5
length: 11
V: TRBV27
CDR3: CASILAETQYF

J: TRBJ2-7
length: 14
V: TRBV27
CDR3: CASSLKGPSYEQYF